Shown below are 16 T cell receptor beta chains from a single sample sequenced in a study of blood T cell repertoires in COVID-19. Repertoires were generated with immunoSEQ multiplex PCR, while TCRdb's copy carries only in-frame clones and drops some. Of 45,000 or so clones in the sample, 86% were seen once. Sequencing was carried out using peripheral blood. These receptors all stem from a woman in her sixties or seventies with acute or convalescent COVID-19.

The chain combines TRBV7-6 with TRBJ2-3, with 14 bases aligning to TRBD2. The junction had 4 bases not matched to a gene; V was cut back by 5 bases and J by 6 bases. CDR3 length: 15 amino acids. Germline lookup yields CDR1 SGHVS and CDR2 FNYEAQ. CDR3 region: CASSLRTSGRDTQYF. In DNA form, the CDR3 reads TGTGCCAGCAGCCTCCGGACTAGCGGGAGGGATACGCAGTATTTT. The full variable domain, in which reference TRBV7-6 and TRBJ2-3 provide the parts outside the CDR3, is GAGVSQSPRYKVTKRGQDVALRCDPISGHVSLYWYRQALGQGPEFLTYFNYEAQQDKSGLPNDRFSAERPEGSISTLTIQRTEQRDSAMYRCASSLRTSGRDTQYFGPGTRLTVL.

The DNA of the CDR3 is TGTGCCAGCAGCTTCTTCTCTGGAAACACCATATATTTT. Its translation is CASSFFSGNTIYF. The chain has TRBV5-6 and TRBJ1-3; no clear D. With 2 bases removed from V and 0 bases from J, the gap between germline ends came to 3 bases. From germline, CDR1 is SGHDT and CDR2 YYEEEE. The CDR3 sequence is 13 residues long.

The rearrangement links TRBV6-2 or TRBV6-3 to TRBJ1-5; 11 nucleotides align to TRBD1. The germline CDR1 and CDR2 sequences are MNHEY and SVGEGT. The CDR3 is 18 residues long. Trimming took 5 bases from V and 5 from J; bases not matched to a gene: 14. The DNA of the CDR3 is TGTGCCAGCAGTCCAGTCCGGGACAGGGGGAAGGGGCATCAGCCCCAGCATTTT. It yields the protein CASSPVRDRGKGHQPQHF.

The CDR3 reads CASSLFQNTEAFF. The DNA of the CDR3 is TGCGCCAGCAGCTTGTTCCAGAACACTGAAGCTTTCTTT. The chain employs TRBV5-1 and TRBJ1-1, with no clear D. CDR1 is SGHRS, CDR2 YFSETQ, per germline. The CDR3 has 13 residues. V lost 1 base and J lost 1, with 5 bases in between.

This clone was counted a single time. Other nucleotide sequences from this sample produce the same CDR3. J is TRBJ1-2 and V is TRBV24-1; D call uncertain. V lost 0 bases and J lost 3, with 7 bases in between. Per germline, CDR1 KGHDR and CDR2 SFDVKD. The CDR3 length is 14 residues. DNA of the CDR3: TGTGCCACCAGTGATTTGCACCAGGACTATGGCTACACCTTC. This codes for CATSDLHQDYGYTF.

V and J are TRBV3-1 (or the pseudogene TRBV3-2) and TRBJ2-7; 13 bases are shared with TRBD2. The ends lost 6 bases at V and 5 bases at J; junction bases unmatched: 7. The CDR3 contains 15 residues. Germline V gives CDR1 LGHDT, CDR2 YNNKEL (reference sequence). CDR3 nucleotide sequence: TGTGCCAGCAGTTTTGGACTAGCGGGAGTTAACGAGCAGTACTTC. Its translation is CASSFGLAGVNEQYF.

The chain employs TRBV6-6 and TRBJ1-4; D is ambiguous. There are 14 residues in the CDR3. Germline lookup yields CDR1 MNHNY and CDR2 SVGAGI (reference sequence). The V gene lost 6 bases and the J gene lost 0 bases, with 8 bases spanning the gap. In DNA, the CDR3 is TGTGCCAGCAGGGTTAGCGCAACTAATGAAAAACTGTTTTTT. Translating gives CASRVSATNEKLFF.

This clone turned up a few times. Other DNA sequences within the sample encode an identical CDR3. This chain connects TRBV28 to TRBJ2-7; TRBD1 is a possible D gene (7 bases). CDR1 and CDR2 (germline): MDHEN, SYDVKM. V shed 3 bases and J shed 1 base, with 13 bases lying between them. The CDR3 runs 15 residues. In DNA, the CDR3 is TGTGCCAGCAGTTTGGCTGCAGGGGGGTCCTACGAGCAGTACTTC. Translation: CASSLAAGGSYEQYF.

The chain has TRBV11-2 and TRBJ2-2; 8 bases match TRBD2. The CDR3 loop spans 16 amino acids. The germline V gene encodes CDR1 SGHAT and CDR2 FQNNGV. V trimming: 5 bases; J trimming: 4 bases; junction bases outside the gene matches: 9. The CDR3 DNA follows: TGTGCCAGCAGCCCGCCGGGGACTAGAAGCACCGGGGAGCTGTTTTTT. It is translated as CASSPPGTRSTGELFF. Looking up the rest from reference TRBV11-2 and TRBJ2-2 gives the full variable domain: EAGVAQSPRYKIIEKRQSVAFWCNPISGHATLYWYQQILGQGPKLLIQFQNNGVVDDSQLPKDRFSAERLKGVDSTLKIQPAKLEDSAVYLCASSPPGTRSTGELFFGEGSRLTVL.

V and J are TRBV4-1 and TRBJ1-5; TRBD1 aligns across 7 bases. Germline CDR1 is MGHRA and CDR2 is YSYEKL. CDR3 size: 14 residues. The V segment lost 1 base and the J segment 5 bases; nucleotides outside the gene matches: 2. The CDR3 is CASSQVTGDQPQHF. In DNA, the CDR3 is TGCGCCAGCAGCCAAGTTACAGGGGATCAGCCCCAGCATTTT.

This chain uses TRBV7-9 with TRBJ1-2, with 8 bases identical to TRBD1. The CDR3 extends over 13 amino acids. V lost 4 bases, J lost 8 bases, and 6 bases stayed unmatched. Germline CDR1 SEHNR, CDR2 FQNEAQ (reference sequence). The CDR3 sequence is CASSSDRVKGYTF. DNA for the CDR3: TGTGCCAGCAGCTCGGACAGGGTGAAGGGCTACACCTTC.

The CDR3 here is CASSLHYEQYF. The CDR3 DNA sequence: TGTGCCAGCAGTTTACACTACGAGCAGTACTTC. The J gene is TRBJ2-7, the V gene TRBV28, with no clear D. Germline V gene data show CDR1 as MDHEN and CDR2 as SYDVKM. The CDR3 is 11 amino acids. Trimming removed 2 bases at V and 3 bases at J, with 2 bases between.

The V and J genes are TRBV19 and TRBJ1-4, with no clear D. Germline lookup yields CDR1 LNHDA and CDR2 SQIVND (reference sequence). This CDR3 has 14 amino acids. V was shortened by 4 bases and J by 6 bases, with 12 bases between the two germline ends. The CDR3 protein is CASSSEEGDEKLFF. The CDR3 region has the DNA TGTGCCAGTAGTAGCGAGGAGGGAGATGAAAAACTGTTTTTT.

This chain links TRBV5-6 with TRBJ1-5, with D maybe TRBD1 (5 bases). The V gene lost 4 bases and the J gene lost 1 base, with 9 bases spanning the gap. The CDR3 length is 14 residues. The V gene's germline CDR1 is SGHDT and CDR2 YYEEEE. CDR3 nucleotide sequence: TGTGCCAGCAGCGGGGGAGGCAGCAATCAGCCCCAGCATTTT. Residues: CASSGGGSNQPQHF.

The chain uses TRBV29-1 and TRBJ2-7; 10 positions match TRBD1. The CDR3 runs 15 residues. The V segment lost 4 bases and the J segment 7 bases; nucleotides outside the gene matches: 13. Germline V CDR1 and CDR2: SQVTM, ANQGSEA. The CDR3 spells CSVGSGQGRRGEQYF. The DNA of the CDR3 is TGCAGCGTTGGTTCGGGACAGGGGCGAAGAGGGGAGCAGTACTTC.

This clone has a handful of counts. The CDR3 is CASSFKGDYGYTF. CDR3 sequence (DNA): TGTGCCAGCAGCTTCAAGGGGGACTATGGCTACACCTTC. The genes are TRBV5-4 and TRBJ1-2; a possible D gene is TRBD1 (6 bases). CDR3 length: 13 residues. Per germline, CDR1 SGHNT and CDR2 YYREEE (reference sequence). V shed 2 bases and J shed 3 bases, with 8 bases lying between them. The complete variable domain, with remaining parts taken from reference TRBV5-4 and TRBJ1-2, reads ETGVTQSPTHLIKTRGQQVTLRCSSQSGHNTVSWYQQALGQGPQFIFQYYREEENGRGNFPPRFSGLQFPNYSSELNVNALELDDSALYLCASSFKGDYGYTFGSGTRLTVV.